This T cell receptor (beta chain) emerged from a study of T cell responses to AZD1222 COVID-19 vaccine. General study findings and limits: In the spike-specific TCR repertoire, nearly half reportedly target unmutated variant regions.

Regarding this clone: Its cognate antigen is unknown. The same CDR3 also results from other DNA sequences found in this sample.

Germline V CDR1 and CDR2: KGHSH, LQKENI. This CDR3 region has 13 residues. Trimming removed 3 bases from V and 5 bases from J, with 10 bases in between. Clones were read by immunoSEQ multiplex PCR, and TCRdb kept only the in-frame ones, dropping some. Of 120,000 to 150,000 clones in the sample, approximately 94% were seen once. Source: peripheral blood, taken on day 0 of AZD1222 vaccination. The V call is TRBV18, the J call TRBJ2-5, with a weak D call TRBD2 (6 bases). This clonotype originated in an adult in good health. The CDR3 sequence: CASSPGGGETQYF. CDR3 in DNA: TGTGCCAGCTCACCCGGGGGTGGTGAGACCCAGTACTTC.